Listed below are T cell receptor beta chains from one sample, sequenced in a study of T cells in localized non-small cell lung cancer. Generated by immunoSEQ multiplex PCR, the TCRdb table keeps only in-frame clones and is missing some. The sample records some 71,000 clones, 80% to 90% being singletons. The sample here was peripheral blood, taken before any cancer treatment. Every receptor here comes from a female donor aged 60 or older with stage I lung adenocarcinoma. The CDR3 runs from the conserved cysteine through the conserved F or W. D genes are given only for firm matches. Rows give clone size only sometimes, using once, few, many, or a class for an expanded clone.

d_call: .; v_call: TRBV5-8; clone_size: .; j_call: TRBJ1-2; cdr3_aa: CASRWTAYGYTF; cdr3_nt: TGTGCCAGCAGATGGACAGCTTATGGCTACACCTTC
d_call: .; v_call: TRBV6-1; clone_size: .; j_call: TRBJ2-5; cdr3_aa: CASTKGRAQETQYF; cdr3_nt: TGTGCCAGCACCAAAGGACGGGCACAAGAGACCCAGTACTTC
d_call: .; v_call: TRBV27; clone_size: many; j_call: TRBJ1-2; cdr3_aa: CASSSSTGDYGYTF; cdr3_nt: TGTGCCAGCAGTTCCTCCACAGGAGACTATGGCTACACCTTC
d_call: TRBD1; v_call: TRBV5-1; clone_size: few; j_call: TRBJ2-2; cdr3_aa: CASSLGDRGNTGELFF; cdr3_nt: TGCGCCAGCAGCTTGGGGGACAGGGGGAACACCGGGGAGCTGTTTTTT
d_call: TRBD2; v_call: TRBV11-2; clone_size: once; j_call: TRBJ2-5; cdr3_aa: CASSLGPGGGPQETQYF; cdr3_nt: TGTGCCAGCAGCTTAGGGCCGGGAGGTGGGCCCCAAGAGACCCAGTACTTC
d_call: .; v_call: TRBV30; clone_size: few; j_call: TRBJ1-1; cdr3_aa: CAREVLNTEAFF; cdr3_nt: TGTGCCAGAGAAGTACTGAACACTGAAGCTTTCTTT
d_call: .; v_call: TRBV5-4; clone_size: .; j_call: TRBJ2-3; cdr3_aa: CASRRLPFGADTQYF; cdr3_nt: TGTGCCAGCAGGAGGCTCCCATTTGGAGCAGATACGCAGTATTTT
d_call: TRBD2; v_call: TRBV6-1; clone_size: .; j_call: TRBJ2-3; cdr3_aa: CASSDGRGGMTDTQYF; cdr3_nt: TGTGCCAGCAGTGATGGGCGGGGGGGCATGACAGATACGCAGTATTTT
d_call: TRBD2; v_call: TRBV11-2; clone_size: once; j_call: TRBJ2-7; cdr3_aa: CASSLELAQDF; cdr3_nt: TGTGCCAGCAGCTTAGAACTAGCGCAGGATTTC
d_call: .; v_call: TRBV10-3; clone_size: .; j_call: TRBJ1-1; cdr3_aa: CATKKGSDTEAFF; cdr3_nt: TGTGCCACCAAAAAGGGGTCAGACACTGAAGCTTTCTTT
d_call: .; v_call: TRBV2; clone_size: .; j_call: TRBJ1-2; cdr3_aa: CASSEVINYGYTF; cdr3_nt: TGTGCCAGCAGTGAAGTTATTAACTATGGCTACACCTTC
d_call: .; v_call: TRBV19; clone_size: .; j_call: TRBJ1-1; cdr3_aa: CASSTGGFTEAFF; cdr3_nt: TGTGCCTCCTCCACCGGGGGCTTCACTGAAGCTTTCTTT
d_call: .; v_call: TRBV7-9; clone_size: .; j_call: TRBJ2-2; cdr3_aa: CASSLARSSTGELFF; cdr3_nt: TGTGCCAGCAGCTTAGCACGGTCGAGCACCGGGGAGCTGTTTTTT
d_call: .; v_call: TRBV5-4; clone_size: once; j_call: TRBJ2-5; cdr3_aa: CASSLSISQETQYF; cdr3_nt: TGTGCCAGCAGCTTGAGTATCTCCCAAGAGACCCAGTACTTC
d_call: .; v_call: TRBV7-6; clone_size: .; j_call: TRBJ2-5; cdr3_aa: CASSLASGTQETQYF; cdr3_nt: TGTGCCAGCAGCTTAGCGTCCGGGACCCAAGAGACCCAGTACTTC
d_call: .; v_call: TRBV5-1; clone_size: .; j_call: TRBJ2-5; cdr3_aa: CASTQRADQETQYF; cdr3_nt: TGCGCCAGCACCCAGCGGGCAGACCAAGAGACCCAGTACTTC